This TCR beta chain derives from a study of control samples from healthy donors and cancer patients. CDR1 and CDR2 from the germline V gene are LGHDT and YNNKEL (reference sequence). The CDR3 runs 15 residues. The germline V and J ends were trimmed by 5 bases and 3 bases, with 14 bases remaining between them. Profiled with immunoSEQ multiplex PCR; TCRdb holds only in-frame clones, not every one. The table records around 120,000 clones, approximately 89% of them present only once. The sequenced sample consisted of blood. The chain uses TRBV3-1 (or the pseudogene TRBV3-2) and TRBJ2-1; TRBD2 is a possible D gene (5 bases). This sequence originates from a man in his fifties or sixties in good health. The CDR3 coding sequence is TGTGCCAGCAGCGAACTGCGTGAGGGCTACAATGAGCAGTTCTTC. This codes for CASSELREGYNEQFF.